This TCR beta chain was observed in a study of T-cell memory formation after mild COVID-19. Germline lookup yields CDR1 LGHNA and CDR2 YSLEER. V shed 0 bases, J shed 8 bases, and the junction held 15 bases outside the gene matches. The CDR3 contains 17 residues. Study results and caveats: CM and EM subsets held most contracting CD4+ clones; EMRA held CD8+ ones. Clones contracting day 15 to 85 were balanced CD4/CD8; later expanders leaned CD4+.

5'RACE primed from the constant segment yielded TCR alpha and TCR beta cDNA libraries bearing sample barcodes and UMIs. A single record per CDR3 protein comes from TCRdb applying MiXCR to the 5' RACE reads. The top ten clones hold around 23% of a sample with 350,000 or so distinct CDR3 sequences, around 20% of them seen once. On this clonotype: The antigen is undetermined.

This TCR came from a man younger than 30 who had mild COVID-19 (a few samples of this study predate the infection). Cell type and time point are not known. Sample: PBMCs or a T cell subset sorted from them (not recorded which). This sequence joins TRBV4-3 and TRBJ1-1; TRBD1 agrees at 7 bases. The CDR3 DNA reads TGCGCCAGCAGCCAAGAGAGGCAGGGGGTCGGAGACTACGAAGCTTTCTTT. Residues: CASSQERQGVGDYEAFF.